This T cell receptor (beta chain) was retrieved from a study of Ad26.COV2.S vaccination and SARS-CoV-2 variants. Study-level information: By the intramuscular route, Ad26.COV2.S was given once, or twice 56 days apart. Study-wide results and limits: Whether participants received vaccine or placebo, their non-spike TCR breadth was similar. People who got the vaccine had more spike-specific TCR breadth than people who got placebo.

The method was immunoSEQ multiplex PCR; TCRdb's version includes in-frame clones alone and lacks a portion of them. The sample includes roughly 320,000 clones, roughly 91% seen only once; the top ten take 3.4%. A remark on this clone: Its antigen is unknown.

The length of the CDR3 is 13 residues. V dropped 7 bases and J dropped 2; count of bases not matched to a gene: 4. The germline gives CDR1 MNHEY, CDR2 SVGAGI. The treatment here: about 20 received Ad26.COV2.S at low or high dose, single or two shots; 5 received placebo; per-sample allocation not given. Specimens were obtained on day 63 following the first vaccine or placebo injection. The source material was peripheral blood, sampled in a trial of Ad26.COV2.S vaccine versus placebo. The origin of this receptor is a person aged 18-65 years who received the Ad26.COV2.S COVID-19 vaccine or a placebo. The J gene is TRBJ2-5, the V gene TRBV6-5; TRBD2 agrees at 7 bases. CDR3 residues: CASTWGGQETQYF. The CDR3 DNA follows: TGTGCCAGCACCTGGGGGGGTCAAGAGACCCAGTACTTC.